This TCR beta chain appears in the sequencing data of a study of blood T cell repertoires in COVID-19. Study-level background: From the United States, Italy and Spain came samples of acute and convalescent COVID-19.

The CDR3 contains 14 residues. Germline lookup yields CDR1 SGHTA and CDR2 FQGNSA. V shed 2 bases, J shed 6 bases, and the junction held 3 bases outside the gene matches. Assay used: immunoSEQ multiplex PCR; TCRdb lists only in-frame clones, some missing. The sample gives about 200,000 clones, approximately 87% of which show up once; about 6% is in the top ten. The receptor's source is a man aged 60 to 75 who had recovered from COVID-19. Input material: peripheral blood. This chain links TRBV7-2 with TRBJ2-3; TRBD2 matches 9 bases. Here the CDR3 reads CASSLNSGGDTQYF. The DNA of the CDR3 is TGTGCCAGCAGCTTAAATAGCGGGGGCGATACGCAGTATTTT.